The present T cell receptor (beta chain) was sequenced within a study of T cell changes during pregnancy in multiple sclerosis. The V gene's germline CDR1 is SGDLS and CDR2 YYNGEE. Trimming removed 4 bases from V and 3 bases from J; junction bases left unmatched: 4. The CDR3 runs 15 residues. The assay was immunoSEQ multiplex PCR, and TCRdb's table has in-frame clones only and misses some. The table lists 57,000 or so clones, roughly 90% of them singletons. The sequencing here drew on peripheral blood, taken in the second trimester of pregnancy. The chain has TRBV9 and TRBJ2-2; 9 bases line up with TRBD2. The receptor's source is a female donor with multiple sclerosis, enrolled in a pregnancy study. The CDR3 is CASSYSGGHTGELFF. The CDR3 DNA reads as TGTGCCAGCAGCTATAGCGGGGGCCACACCGGGGAGCTGTTTTTT.